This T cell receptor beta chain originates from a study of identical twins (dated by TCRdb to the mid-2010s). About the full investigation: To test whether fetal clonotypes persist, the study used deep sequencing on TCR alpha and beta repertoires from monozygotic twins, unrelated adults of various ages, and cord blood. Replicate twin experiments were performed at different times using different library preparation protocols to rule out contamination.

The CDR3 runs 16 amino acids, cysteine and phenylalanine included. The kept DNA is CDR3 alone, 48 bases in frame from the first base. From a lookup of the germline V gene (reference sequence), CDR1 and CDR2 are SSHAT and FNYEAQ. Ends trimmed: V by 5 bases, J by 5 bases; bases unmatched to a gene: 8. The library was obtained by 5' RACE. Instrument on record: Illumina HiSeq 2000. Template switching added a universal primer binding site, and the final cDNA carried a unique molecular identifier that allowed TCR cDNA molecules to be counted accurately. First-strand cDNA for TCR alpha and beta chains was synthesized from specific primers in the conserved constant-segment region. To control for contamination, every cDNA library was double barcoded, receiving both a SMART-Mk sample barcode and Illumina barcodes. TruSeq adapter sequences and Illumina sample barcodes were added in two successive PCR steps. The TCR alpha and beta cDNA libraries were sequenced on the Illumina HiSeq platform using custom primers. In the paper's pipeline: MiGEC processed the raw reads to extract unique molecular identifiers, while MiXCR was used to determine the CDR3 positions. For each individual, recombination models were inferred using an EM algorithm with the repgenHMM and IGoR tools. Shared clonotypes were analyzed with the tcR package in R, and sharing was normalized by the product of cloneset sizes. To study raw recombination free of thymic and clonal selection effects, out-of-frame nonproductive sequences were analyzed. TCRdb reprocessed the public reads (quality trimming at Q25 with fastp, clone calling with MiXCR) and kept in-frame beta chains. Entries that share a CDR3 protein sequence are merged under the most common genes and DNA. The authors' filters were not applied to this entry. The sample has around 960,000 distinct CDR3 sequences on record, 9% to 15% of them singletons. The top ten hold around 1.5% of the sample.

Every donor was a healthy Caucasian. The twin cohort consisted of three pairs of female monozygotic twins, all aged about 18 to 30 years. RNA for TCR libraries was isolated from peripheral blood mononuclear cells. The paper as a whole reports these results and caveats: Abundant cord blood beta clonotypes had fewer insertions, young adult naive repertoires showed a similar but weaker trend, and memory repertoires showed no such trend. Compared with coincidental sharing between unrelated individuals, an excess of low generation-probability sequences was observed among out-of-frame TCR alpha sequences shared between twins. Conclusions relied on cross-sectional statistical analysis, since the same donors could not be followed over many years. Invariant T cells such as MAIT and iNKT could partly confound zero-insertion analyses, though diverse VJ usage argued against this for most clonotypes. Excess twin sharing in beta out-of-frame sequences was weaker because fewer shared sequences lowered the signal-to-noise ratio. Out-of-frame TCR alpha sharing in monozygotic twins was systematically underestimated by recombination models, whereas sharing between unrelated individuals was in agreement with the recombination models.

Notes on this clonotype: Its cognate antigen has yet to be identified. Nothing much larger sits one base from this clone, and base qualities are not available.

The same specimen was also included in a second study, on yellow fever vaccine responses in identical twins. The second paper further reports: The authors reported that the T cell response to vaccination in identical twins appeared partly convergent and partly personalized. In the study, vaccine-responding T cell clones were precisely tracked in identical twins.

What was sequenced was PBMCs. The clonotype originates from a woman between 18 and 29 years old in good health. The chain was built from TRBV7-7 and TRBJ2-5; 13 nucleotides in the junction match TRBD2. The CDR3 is CASSLLAGGPLETQYF. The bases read TGTGCCAGCAGCCTACTAGCGGGGGGGCCTCTGGAGACCCAGTACTTC.